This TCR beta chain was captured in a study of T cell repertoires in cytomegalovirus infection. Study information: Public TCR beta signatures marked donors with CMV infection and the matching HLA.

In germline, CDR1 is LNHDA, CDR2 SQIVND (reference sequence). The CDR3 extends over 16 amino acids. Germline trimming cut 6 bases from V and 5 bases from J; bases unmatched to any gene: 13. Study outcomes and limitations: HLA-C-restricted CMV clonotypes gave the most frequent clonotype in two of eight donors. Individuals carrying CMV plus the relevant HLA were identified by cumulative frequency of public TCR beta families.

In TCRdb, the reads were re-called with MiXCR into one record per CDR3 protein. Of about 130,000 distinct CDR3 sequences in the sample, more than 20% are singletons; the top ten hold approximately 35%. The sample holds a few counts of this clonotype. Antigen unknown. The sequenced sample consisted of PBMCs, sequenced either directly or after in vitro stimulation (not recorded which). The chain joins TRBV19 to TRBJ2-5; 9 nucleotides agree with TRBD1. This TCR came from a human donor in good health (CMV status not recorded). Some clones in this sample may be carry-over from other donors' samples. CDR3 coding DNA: TGTGCCAGTAGCAATACGATCCGGGACAGGGAGGAGACCCAGTACTTC. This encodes CASSNTIRDREETQYF.